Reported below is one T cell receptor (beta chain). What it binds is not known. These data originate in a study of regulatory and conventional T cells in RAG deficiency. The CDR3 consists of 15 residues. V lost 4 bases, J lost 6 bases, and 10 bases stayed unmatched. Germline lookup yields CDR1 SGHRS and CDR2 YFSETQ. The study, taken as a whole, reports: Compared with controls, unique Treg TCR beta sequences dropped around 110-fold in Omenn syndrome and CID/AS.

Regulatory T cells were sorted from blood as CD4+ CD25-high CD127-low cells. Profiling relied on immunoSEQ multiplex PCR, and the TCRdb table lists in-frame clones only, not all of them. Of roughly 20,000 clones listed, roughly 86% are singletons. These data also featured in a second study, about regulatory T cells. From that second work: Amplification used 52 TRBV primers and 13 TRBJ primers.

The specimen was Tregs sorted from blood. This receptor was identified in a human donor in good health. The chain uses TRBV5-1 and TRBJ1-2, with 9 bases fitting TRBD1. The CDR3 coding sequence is TGCGCCAGCAGCCCACTGGGACAGGGAGAGCATGGCTACACCTTC. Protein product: CASSPLGQGEHGYTF.